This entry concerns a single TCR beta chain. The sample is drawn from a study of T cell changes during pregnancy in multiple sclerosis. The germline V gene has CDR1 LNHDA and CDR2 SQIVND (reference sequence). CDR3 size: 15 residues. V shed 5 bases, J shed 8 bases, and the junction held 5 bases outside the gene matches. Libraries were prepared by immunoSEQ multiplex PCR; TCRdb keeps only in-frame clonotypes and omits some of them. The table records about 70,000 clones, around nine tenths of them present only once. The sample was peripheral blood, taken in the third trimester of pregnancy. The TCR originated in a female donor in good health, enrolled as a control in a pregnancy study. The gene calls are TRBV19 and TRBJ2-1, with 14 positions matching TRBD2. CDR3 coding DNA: TGTGCCAGTAGTCCCGGGGGACTAGCGGGGGATGAGCAGTTCTTC. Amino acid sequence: CASSPGGLAGDEQFF.